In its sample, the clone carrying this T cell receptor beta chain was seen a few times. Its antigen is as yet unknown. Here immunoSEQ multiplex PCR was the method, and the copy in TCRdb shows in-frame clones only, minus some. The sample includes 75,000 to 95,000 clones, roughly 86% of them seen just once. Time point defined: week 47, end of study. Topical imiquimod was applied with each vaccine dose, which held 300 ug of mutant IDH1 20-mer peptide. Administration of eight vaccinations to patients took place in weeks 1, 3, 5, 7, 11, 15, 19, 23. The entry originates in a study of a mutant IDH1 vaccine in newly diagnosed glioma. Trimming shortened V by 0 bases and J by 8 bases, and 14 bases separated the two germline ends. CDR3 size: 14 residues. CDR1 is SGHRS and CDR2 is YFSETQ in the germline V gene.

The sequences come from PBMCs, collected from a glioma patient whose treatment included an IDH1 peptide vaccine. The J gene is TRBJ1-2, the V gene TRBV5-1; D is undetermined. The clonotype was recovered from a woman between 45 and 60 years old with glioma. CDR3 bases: TGCGCCAGCAGCTTGGAGTCCCAAGCGTACGGCTACACCTTC. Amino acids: CASSLESQAYGYTF.